Listed here are 25 T cell receptor beta chains from one sample, sequenced in a study of early T cells in non-severe SARS-CoV-2 infection. TCRdb re-derived calls from the 5' RACE reads in MiXCR, one entry per CDR3 protein. In the table there are 32,000 or so distinct CDR3 sequences, 9% to 9.5% of which are singletons. The sequencing sample was made of whole blood. The receptors were gathered from an adult who was a healthcare worker with PCR-confirmed SARS-CoV-2 infection or an uninfected control (not recorded which).

By share of the sample, this clonotype is medium-sized. This chain uses TRBV7-2 with TRBJ2-3; D may be TRBD1 or TRBD2 (5 bases each). Trimming removed 5 bases from V and 5 bases from J, with 23 bases in between. Germline V gene data show CDR1 as SGHTA and CDR2 as FQGNSA. The CDR3 covers 17 residues. CDR3 coding DNA: TGTGCCAGCAGCAACAGGCAAGTGGGACCGCGCGGAGATACGCAGTATTTT. Amino acid sequence: CASSNRQVGPRGDTQYF.

This clonotype was detected many times. The chain couples TRBV3-1 to TRBJ2-2; possible D gene TRBD2, 5 bases. V was cut by 8 bases and J by 3 bases, with 13 bases left in between. Germline loops: CDR1 LGHDT, CDR2 YNNKEL (reference sequence). CDR3 length equals 14 residues. The CDR3 here is CASRTRADTGELFF. The CDR3 DNA sequence: TGTGCCAGCCGGACCAGAGCGGACACCGGGGAGCTGTTTTTT.

This clonotype was detected many times. The rearrangement joins TRBV9 to TRBJ1-3; D not certain. Germline V lookup: CDR1 SGDLS, CDR2 YYNGEE. The CDR3 sequence is 12 residues long. V was cut by 3 bases and J by 4 bases, with 5 bases left in between. CDR3 in amino acids: CASSAEGNTIYF. As DNA, the CDR3 is TGTGCCAGCAGCGCTGAGGGAAACACCATATATTTT. The complete variable domain, with remaining parts taken from reference TRBV9 and TRBJ1-3, reads DSGVTQTPKHLITATGQRVTLRCSPRSGDLSVYWYQQSLDQGLQFLIQYYNGEERAKGNILERFSAQQFPDLHSELNLSSLELGDSALYFCASSAEGNTIYFGEGSWLTVV.

The sample holds many counts of this clonotype. V and J are TRBV10-3 and TRBJ2-3; D not certain. Germline V gives CDR1 ENHRY, CDR2 SYGVKD. The CDR3 totals 14 residues. Trimming pared 7 bases from V and 2 bases from J, leaving 13 bases between. As DNA, the CDR3 is TGTGCCATCAAGGAAGGAGACTCCACAGATACGCAGTATTTT. This codes for CAIKEGDSTDTQYF.

V gene TRBV18 combines with J gene TRBJ2-1, with 11 nucleotides matching TRBD2. The length of the CDR3 is 18 residues. Per germline, CDR1 KGHSH and CDR2 LQKENI. Trimming removed 4 bases from V and 2 bases from J; junction bases left unmatched: 10. CDR3 coding DNA: TGTGCCAGCTCACGCGTGCTAGCGGGGGGTGCGGCCTACAATGAGCAGTTCTTC. Amino acid sequence: CASSRVLAGGAAYNEQFF. The full variable domain, its missing parts supplied by reference TRBV18 and TRBJ2-1, is NAGVMQNPRHLVRRRGQEARLRCSPMKGHSHVYWYRQLPEEGLKFMVYLQKENIIDESGMPKERFSAEFPKEGPSILRIQQVVRGDSAAYFCASSRVLAGGAAYNEQFFGPGTRLTVL.

This clonotype was recorded many times. The CDR3 here is CASSLGQGLGTDTQYF. The CDR3 DNA is TGCGCCAGCAGCTTGGGGCAGGGTCTTGGGACAGATACGCAGTATTTT. The rearrangement joins TRBV5-1 to TRBJ2-3, with D possibly TRBD1 on 5 matching bases. Germline assignment: CDR1 SGHRS and CDR2 YFSETQ. Trimming removed 0 bases at V and 3 bases at J, with 14 bases between. This CDR3 is built from 16 residues.

This clonotype has a count of ten or more. The chain uses TRBV4-2 and TRBJ2-2, with 8 bases identical to TRBD1. Germline-derived CDR1 and CDR2 are LGHNA and YNFKEQ. The CDR3 loop spans 15 amino acids. J lost 2 bases, V lost 4 bases, and 3 bases had no gene match. As DNA, the CDR3 is TGTGCCAGCAGCCCGACAGGGGAAAACACCGGGGAGCTGTTTTTT. Protein: CASSPTGENTGELFF.

This chain uses TRBV2 with TRBJ1-1; D remains unclear. V lost 4 bases and J lost 1, with 10 bases in between. Germline V gene lookup returns CDR1 SNHLY and CDR2 FYNNEI. CDR3 length equals 14 residues. The CDR3 reads CASSAGNRNTEAFF. CDR3 DNA sequence: TGTGCCAGCAGTGCTGGAAACAGGAACACTGAAGCTTTCTTT.

This clonotype was observed a few times. At one end the junction does not follow the germline gene, possibly because of a read error. The chain couples TRBV5-1 to TRBJ2-1; 10 positions agree with TRBD1. Germline V gives CDR1 SGHRS, CDR2 YFSETQ. The CDR3 sequence is 13 residues long. In DNA, the CDR3 is TGCGCCAGCAGCTTGTGGGACAGGGGACCTCGGATCTTC. This codes for CASSLWDRGPRIF.

There are many counts of this clonotype. V usage is TRBV9 and J usage is TRBJ2-1; 7 bases align to TRBD2. The germline gives CDR1 SGDLS, CDR2 YYNGEE. V lost 4 bases to trimming and J lost 7 bases; unmatched junction nucleotides: 14. This CDR3 has 16 amino acids. CDR3 sequence: CASSSSPRLAPNEQFF. In DNA, the CDR3 is TGTGCCAGCAGCTCATCACCGAGACTAGCCCCGAATGAGCAGTTCTTC.

The gene calls are TRBV7-2 and TRBJ1-4; possibly TRBD1 for D (5 bases). CDR3 length equals 13 residues. Germline V gene lookup returns CDR1 SGHTA and CDR2 FQGNSA. V gave up 5 bases and J gave up 8 bases, with 12 bases separating them. The CDR3 nucleotides are TGTGCCAGCAGCCAAGACAGAATCGAAAAACTGTTTTTT. It codes for CASSQDRIEKLFF.

The gene calls are TRBV10-3 and TRBJ2-6, with 10 positions matching TRBD1. The germline V gene encodes CDR1 ENHRY and CDR2 SYGVKD. This CDR3 is built from 17 residues. Unmatched junction bases numbered 6, after V lost 7 bases and J lost 0 bases. CDR3 DNA: TGTGCCATCACAACCGGACAGGGGGACTCTGGGGCCAACGTCCTGACTTTC. This translates into CAITTGQGDSGANVLTF.

This clonotype was seen only a few times. The chain carries TRBV10-3 and TRBJ1-1; 8 positions match TRBD1. The CDR3 sequence is 14 residues long. V shed 8 bases and J 4 bases; nucleotides not matched to a gene: 9. CDR1 and CDR2 (germline): ENHRY, SYGVKD. In DNA, the CDR3 is TGTGCCATCCGAGACCGGACAGGGCCCACTGAAGCTTTCTTT. Its protein product is CAIRDRTGPTEAFF.

This clonotype has just a few counts. V gene TRBV6-5 combines with J gene TRBJ2-2; TRBD1 or TRBD2 may be the D gene (6 bases each). V lost 8 bases and J 3 bases, leaving 16 bases between the germline ends. This CDR3 comprises 15 residues. Germline lookup yields CDR1 MNHEY and CDR2 SVGAGI. The DNA for the CDR3 is TGTGCCAGCGGAGGGGGATTTACTTACACCGGGGAGCTGTTTTTT. Translating gives CASGGGFTYTGELFF.

The V call is TRBV6-2 or TRBV6-3, the J call TRBJ2-1; 7 bases agree with TRBD1. The germline gives CDR1 MNHEY, CDR2 SVGEGT. V was clipped by 5 bases and J by 8 bases; unmatched bases: 3. CDR3 length: 12 residues. The CDR3 bases are TGTGCCAGCAGTAACACAGGGGATGAGCAGTTCTTC. Its translation is CASSNTGDEQFF.

The chain recombines TRBV6-2 or TRBV6-3 with TRBJ2-1, with 9 bases fitting TRBD2. Per the germline V gene, CDR1 is MNHEY and CDR2 is SVGEGT. Unmatched junction bases numbered 14, after V lost 6 bases and J lost 8 bases. The CDR3 contains 16 residues. The chain's CDR3 is CASSVGRTSAKYEQFF. For the CDR3, the DNA is TGTGCCAGCAGCGTGGGGAGGACTAGCGCGAAATATGAGCAGTTCTTC.

This clonotype was seen many times. V and J are TRBV24-1 and TRBJ2-7; no reliable D call. Germline values: CDR1 KGHDR, CDR2 SFDVKD. V lost 4 bases and J 2 bases, leaving 8 bases between the germline ends. The CDR3 contains 13 residues. CDR3 amino acids: CATSDDGTYEQYF. The CDR3 coding sequence is TGTGCCACCAGTGACGACGGAACCTACGAGCAGTACTTC.

This clonotype was seen many times. The chain links TRBV7-8 to TRBJ1-6; a possible D gene is TRBD1 (5 bases). Germline-derived CDR1 and CDR2 are SGHVS and FQNEAQ. The V end was cut by 5 bases, the J end by 11 bases, with 13 bases between. There are 13 residues in the CDR3. The CDR3 DNA reads as TGTGCCAGCAGCCCCTTAAGAGGGGCACCCCTCCACTTT. As protein: CASSPLRGAPLHF. The whole variable domain, remainder taken from reference TRBV7-8 and TRBJ1-6, is GAGVSQSPRYKVAKRGQDVALRCDPISGHVSLFWYQQALGQGPEFLTYFQNEAQLDKSGLPSDRFFAERPEGSVSTLKIQRTQQEDSAVYLCASSPLRGAPLHFGNGTRLTVT.

This clonotype showed up many times. J is TRBJ2-1 and V is TRBV10-3, with D possibly matching TRBD2 (6 bases). V lost 3 bases and J 4 bases, leaving 10 bases between the germline ends. This CDR3 comprises 14 residues. Germline V gives CDR1 ENHRY, CDR2 SYGVKD. CDR3 residues: CAISELAGYNEQFF. The CDR3 bases are TGTGCCATCAGTGAACTTGCGGGATACAATGAGCAGTTCTTC.

This clonotype has only a few counts. The rearrangement uses TRBV9 and TRBJ1-6; D gene unclear. CDR3 length: 14 residues. V was clipped by 6 bases and J by 4 bases, with 11 bases between them. CDR1 and CDR2 from the germline V gene are SGDLS and YYNGEE. The CDR3 region has the DNA TGTGCCAGCAACGTTCTGGGATATAATTCACCCCTCCACTTT. Its protein is CASNVLGYNSPLHF.

This clonotype was counted many times. CDR3 region: CASSEEGGLTDTQYF. The DNA of the CDR3 is TGCGCCAGCAGTGAGGAGGGGGGGCTCACAGATACGCAGTATTTT. V is TRBV10-2 and J is TRBJ2-3, with a tentative D call TRBD2 (7 bases). The V and J ends lost 2 bases and 2 bases respectively, with 11 bases between them. There are 15 residues in the CDR3. Germline lookup yields CDR1 WSHSY and CDR2 SAAADI.

As to this clonotype: A much larger clone differs by one base, so this may be a read error. The J gene is TRBJ2-1, the V gene TRBV27; D uncertain. CDR1 and CDR2 (germline): MNHEY, SMNVEV (reference sequence). The CDR3 is made up of 12 amino acids. DNA of the CDR3: TGTGCCAGCAGTTTTCAGTACAATGAGCGGTTCTTC. Residues: CASSFQYNERFF.

In its sample, this clonotype ranks as medium-sized (0.01 to 0.1%). The chain has TRBV19 and TRBJ1-2, with a weak D call TRBD1 (5 bases). The CDR3 is 14 amino acids. Deletions cut 0 bases from V and 7 bases from J, with 12 bases between. Germline V gene lookup returns CDR1 LNHDA and CDR2 SQIVND (reference sequence). DNA of the CDR3: TGTGCCAGTAGTATAGATCTGCAGGGACTTGGCTACACCTTC. The encoded protein is CASSIDLQGLGYTF.

At least ten counts were recorded for this clonotype. The chain recombines TRBV20-1 with TRBJ2-7, with D perhaps given as TRBD1 or TRBD2 (5 bases each). Germline V lookup: CDR1 DFQATT, CDR2 SNEGSKA (reference sequence). Trimming stripped 1 base from V and 5 bases from J, with 18 bases between. CDR3 length: 15 amino acids. In DNA, the CDR3 is TGCAGTGCTAGAGGGGACGGGCAGCTCCTTAACGAGCAGTACTTC. Protein sequence: CSARGDGQLLNEQYF.

This clonotype was seen ten or more times. The J gene is TRBJ2-3, the V gene TRBV29-1; D unclear. Germline V gives CDR1 SQVTM, CDR2 ANQGSEA. The CDR3 sequence is 11 residues long. Trimming took off 5 bases at V and 3 bases at J, with 6 bases between the two ends. The CDR3 spells CSVLGTDTQYF. As DNA, the CDR3 is TGCAGCGTTTTAGGGACAGATACGCAGTATTTT.